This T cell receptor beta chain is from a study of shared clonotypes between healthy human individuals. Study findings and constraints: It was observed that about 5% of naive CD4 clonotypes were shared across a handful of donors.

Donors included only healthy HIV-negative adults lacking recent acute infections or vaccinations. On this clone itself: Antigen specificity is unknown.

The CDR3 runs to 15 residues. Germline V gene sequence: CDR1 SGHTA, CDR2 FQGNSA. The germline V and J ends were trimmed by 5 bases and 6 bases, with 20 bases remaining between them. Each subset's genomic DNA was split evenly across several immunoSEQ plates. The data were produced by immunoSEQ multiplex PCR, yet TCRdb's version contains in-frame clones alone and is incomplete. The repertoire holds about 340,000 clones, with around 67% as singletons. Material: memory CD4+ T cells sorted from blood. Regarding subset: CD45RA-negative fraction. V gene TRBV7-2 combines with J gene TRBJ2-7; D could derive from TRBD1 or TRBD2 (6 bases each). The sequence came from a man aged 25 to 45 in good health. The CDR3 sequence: CASSPVGGALGEQYF. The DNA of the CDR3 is TGTGCCAGCAGCCCAGTGGGGGGCGCATTGGGCGAGCAGTACTTC.